What follows are 26 T cell receptor beta chains derived from one specimen sequenced in a study of T cells after yellow fever vaccination. TCRdb reprocessed the 5' RACE reads via MiXCR and lists one record per CDR3 protein. The repertoire holds under 300,000 distinct CDR3 sequences, with roughly 6.8% as singletons. Sequencing used CD4+ T cells sorted from PBMCs, obtained on the day of the yellow fever booster vaccination. These receptors originate from a man aged 30 to 39 who received the YFV17D yellow fever vaccine.

V usage is TRBV2 and J usage is TRBJ2-3; 8 nucleotides line up with TRBD1. Germline CDR1 is SNHLY and CDR2 is FYNNEI. The V segment lost 5 bases and the J segment 7 bases; nucleotides outside the gene matches: 14. CDR3 length: 16 residues. Written as DNA, the CDR3 is TGTGCCAGCAGTTCCGGACAGGGTGGAGCGTTTCATACGCAGTATTTT. Its translation is CASSSGQGGAFHTQYF.

This clonotype was found a few times. The chain links TRBV12-3 or TRBV12-4 to TRBJ2-5; 11 bases agree with TRBD2. The CDR3 runs to 17 residues. Trimming took 5 bases from V and 0 from J; bases not matched to a gene: 8. CDR3 coding DNA: TGTGCCAGCAGTCGCCGAACTAGCGGGAGACACCAAGAGACCCAGTACTTC. Its translation: CASSRRTSGRHQETQYF.

This chain links TRBV7-9 with TRBJ1-1; D ambiguous. The CDR3 runs to 13 residues. V was trimmed by 0 bases and J by 7 bases, leaving 9 bases between them. The V gene's germline CDR1 is SEHNR and CDR2 FQNEAQ (reference sequence). This chain's CDR3 is CASSLAGRNEAFF. Written as DNA, the CDR3 is TGTGCCAGCAGCTTAGCAGGCCGAAATGAAGCTTTCTTT.

A few counts support this clonotype. The chain employs TRBV19 and TRBJ2-7; tentative D call: TRBD1 (6 bases). CDR3 size: 13 residues. V was clipped by 7 bases and J by 0 bases, with 10 bases between them. Germline assignment: CDR1 LNHDA and CDR2 SQIVND (reference sequence). The DNA for the CDR3 is TGTGCCAGTAAAGACAGGAGCTCCTACGAGCAGTACTTC. Protein: CASKDRSSYEQYF.

The chain couples TRBV12-3 or TRBV12-4 to TRBJ2-2; possibly TRBD1 for D (6 bases). This CDR3 is built from 15 residues. Trimming shortened V by 6 bases and J by 1 base, and 12 bases separated the two germline ends. This chain's CDR3 is CASSSTGLNTGELFF. The CDR3 DNA reads as TGTGCCAGCAGCTCAACAGGGCTGAACACCGGGGAGCTGTTTTTT.

This clonotype appeared many times. This chain connects TRBV20-1 to TRBJ2-7; D tentatively fits TRBD1 or TRBD2 (5 bases each). The germline V and J ends were trimmed by 5 bases and 3 bases, with 14 bases remaining between them. Looked up from germline, CDR1 is DFQATT and CDR2 is SNEGSKA (reference sequence). The CDR3 is made up of 13 amino acids. The CDR3 coding sequence is TGCAGTGCTGGCCCCGGGACCCTCTACGAGCAGTACTTC. As protein: CSAGPGTLYEQYF.

The rearrangement links TRBV5-1 to TRBJ2-3; D is uncertain. V was trimmed by 4 bases and J by 0 bases, leaving 9 bases between them. Germline lookup yields CDR1 SGHRS and CDR2 YFSETQ. The CDR3 has 14 residues. The CDR3 region has the DNA TGCGCCAGCAGCACACCGGACAGCACAGATACGCAGTATTTT. Translation: CASSTPDSTDTQYF.

There are a few counts of this clonotype. This chain connects TRBV4-3 to TRBJ2-1, with unresolved D. V lost 2 bases, J lost 6 bases, and 11 bases lay in between. The CDR3 totals 14 residues. CDR1 LGHNA and CDR2 YSLEER come from the germline V gene. CDR3 bases: TGCGCCAGCAGCCAACTTTTACACGGCAATGAGCAGTTCTTC. Translation: CASSQLLHGNEQFF.

The chain recombines TRBV11-2 with TRBJ2-5; 10 nucleotides agree with TRBD1. V trimming: 4 bases; J trimming: 4 bases; junction bases outside the gene matches: 6. Germline V CDR1 and CDR2: SGHAT, FQNNGV. CDR3 length equals 15 residues. CDR3 sequence reads: CASSWGQGLGETQYF. Here the CDR3 DNA reads TGTGCCAGCAGCTGGGGACAGGGGTTGGGAGAGACCCAGTACTTC.

This chain joins TRBV20-1 and TRBJ2-5; D is unclear. The CDR3 contains 15 residues. CDR1 DFQATT and CDR2 SNEGSKA come from the germline V gene (reference sequence). V lost 0 bases and J 5 bases, leaving 16 bases between the germline ends. DNA for the CDR3: TGCAGTGCTAGAGACAACCAAGGGCTCGGGGAGACCCAGTACTTC. It yields the protein CSARDNQGLGETQYF.

The chain uses TRBV10-3 and TRBJ1-2; a weak D match, TRBD1 (6 bases). The V gene lost 8 bases and the J gene lost 3 bases, with 19 bases spanning the gap. Germline assignment: CDR1 ENHRY and CDR2 SYGVKD. The CDR3 is 15 residues long. The CDR3, as DNA: TGTGCCATCTCTGTTCCGGGGGCGGGGGACTATGGCTACACCTTC. As protein: CAISVPGAGDYGYTF.

CDR3 nucleotide sequence: TGCGCCAGCAGCGGGCCCAGTTCCTACAATGAGCAGTTCTTC. Translating it yields CASSGPSSYNEQFF. The chain combines TRBV5-1 with TRBJ2-1; D call uncertain. The germline CDR1 and CDR2 sequences are SGHRS and YFSETQ. Trimming cost V 4 bases and J 1 base, with 9 bases left between them. The CDR3 loop spans 14 amino acids.

This clonotype was counted at least ten times. The chain recombines TRBV12-3 or TRBV12-4 with TRBJ2-4, with no clear D. V gave up 2 bases and J gave up 7 bases, with 12 bases separating them. This CDR3 spans 14 amino acids. Here the CDR3 DNA reads TGTGCCAGCAGTTTAAATGGCTACTTCAACATTCAGTACTTC. It translates to CASSLNGYFNIQYF.

This clonotype was seen repeatedly, ten times or more. V is TRBV12-3 or TRBV12-4 and J is TRBJ2-2; 9 bases line up with TRBD2. The V gene end was trimmed by 6 bases and the J gene end by 5 bases; junction bases not matched to a gene: 10. The CDR3 consists of 16 residues. CDR3 nucleotide sequence: TGTGCCAGCAGCTTTCTAGCGGGAAGGTCGACCGGGGAGCTGTTTTTT. It translates to CASSFLAGRSTGELFF.

The chain recombines TRBV24-1 with TRBJ2-3; 7 nucleotides align to TRBD2. V was clipped by 4 bases and J by 5 bases; unmatched bases: 5. The CDR3 sequence is 14 residues long. CDR1 is KGHDR and CDR2 is SFDVKD in the germline V gene. CDR3 loop: CATSEEGGLDTQYF. The CDR3 region has the DNA TGTGCCACCAGTGAGGAGGGAGGGCTAGATACGCAGTATTTT.

There are many counts of this clonotype. CDR3 in DNA: TGCGCCAGCAGCTTGGGTGGCAGGGGGCGAGAAGATACGCAGTATTTT. Translation: CASSLGGRGREDTQYF. The chain links TRBV5-1 to TRBJ2-3; 8 bases agree with TRBD1. Germline values: CDR1 SGHRS, CDR2 YFSETQ. This CDR3 spans 16 amino acids. The V segment lost 0 bases and the J segment 5 bases; nucleotides outside the gene matches: 8. Variable domain in full (rest from reference TRBV5-1 and TRBJ2-3): KAGVTQTPRYLIKTRGQQVTLSCSPISGHRSVSWYQQTPGQGLQFLFEYFSETQRNKGNFPGRFSGRQFSNSRSEMNVSTLELGDSALYLCASSLGGRGREDTQYFGPGTRLTVL.

The chain is built from TRBV5-1 and TRBJ2-2; D is ambiguous. V was shortened by 10 bases and J by 1 base, with 17 bases between the two germline ends. Germline V gene data show CDR1 as SGHRS and CDR2 as YFSETQ. The CDR3 length is 15 residues. In DNA form, the CDR3 reads TGCGCCTGCTCAGGTCGCCCGCGGAACACCGGGGAGCTGTTTTTT. This codes for CACSGRPRNTGELFF.

This clonotype was observed a few times. The chain joins TRBV5-1 to TRBJ1-2, with 7 bases matching TRBD1. Germline values: CDR1 SGHRS, CDR2 YFSETQ. There are 14 residues in the CDR3. The J segment lost 8 bases and the V segment lost 1 base, leaving 8 bases of the junction unmatched. The CDR3 region has the DNA TGCGCCAGCAGCTTGAGTGGGGACAGTCACGGCTACACCTTC. This codes for CASSLSGDSHGYTF. Looking up the rest from reference TRBV5-1 and TRBJ1-2 gives the full variable domain: KAGVTQTPRYLIKTRGQQVTLSCSPISGHRSVSWYQQTPGQGLQFLFEYFSETQRNKGNFPGRFSGRQFSNSRSEMNVSTLELGDSALYLCASSLSGDSHGYTFGSGTRLTVV.

V and J are TRBV3-1 and TRBJ2-7; no clear D. Germline V CDR1 and CDR2: LGHDT, YNNKEL (reference sequence). V was pared by 0 bases and J by 5 bases, with 11 bases between. This CDR3 contains 14 residues. CDR3 nucleotide sequence: TGTGCCAGCAGCCAAGAATGGGGTACCCACGAGCAGTACTTC. Translating gives CASSQEWGTHEQYF.

This clonotype was seen ten or more times. J is TRBJ2-1 and V is TRBV27; 11 bases match TRBD2. The J segment lost 7 bases and the V segment lost 5 bases, leaving 16 bases of the junction unmatched. The CDR3 covers 18 residues. CDR1 is MNHEY and CDR2 is SMNVEV in the germline V gene (reference sequence). CDR3 protein: CASSGGVAGGPRKNEQFF. Written as DNA, the CDR3 is TGTGCCAGCAGTGGGGGGGTAGCGGGAGGGCCTAGGAAGAATGAGCAGTTCTTC.

This clonotype showed up many times. The CDR3 spells CASRLAGGPHEQYF. The CDR3 region has the DNA TGTGCCAGCAGGTTAGCGGGAGGGCCCCACGAGCAGTACTTC. This chain connects TRBV27 to TRBJ2-7, with 11 positions matching TRBD2. CDR1 and CDR2 from the germline V gene are MNHEY and SMNVEV (reference sequence). The CDR3 loop spans 14 amino acids. Trimming took 6 bases from V and 5 from J; bases not matched to a gene: 6.

This clonotype was seen many times. The CDR3 DNA is TGCAGTGCTAGAGATTTGGGCCTACGAGGGTCCCAGCATTTT. Translating gives CSARDLGLRGSQHF. This chain uses TRBV20-1 with TRBJ1-5; no clear D gene. V lost 0 bases, J lost 11 bases, and 17 bases lay in between. Germline V lookup: CDR1 DFQATT, CDR2 SNEGSKA (reference sequence). The CDR3 sequence is 14 residues long.

The CDR3 reads CASSPGTEYTGELFF. The CDR3 nucleotides are TGTGCCAGCTCGCCCGGGACAGAATACACCGGGGAGCTGTTTTTT. The chain has TRBV18 and TRBJ2-2, with 7 bases fitting TRBD1. J lost 3 bases, V lost 6 bases, and 7 bases had no gene match. CDR1 KGHSH and CDR2 LQKENI come from the germline V gene. The CDR3 contains 15 residues.

The chain combines TRBV5-4 with TRBJ2-1; 9 bases agree with TRBD2. Per the germline V gene, CDR1 is SGHNT and CDR2 is YYREEE (reference sequence). The CDR3 extends over 16 amino acids. The trim removed 1 base at V and 9 bases at J, leaving 11 bases unmatched. CDR3 DNA sequence: TGTGCCAGCAGCTTGAAAAGGGCTAGCGGGAAGGGTGAGCAGTTCTTC. Translating it yields CASSLKRASGKGEQFF.

This clonotype occurred once. The V gene is TRBV6-2 or TRBV6-3, the J gene TRBJ2-7; 13 bases match TRBD2. This CDR3 has 15 amino acids. The V and J ends lost 7 bases and 6 bases, in that order; junction bases with no gene match: 9. CDR1 and CDR2 from the germline V gene are MNHEY and SVGEGT. CDR3 nucleotides: TGTGCCAGCATCAGATCGGGACTAGCGGGACGCGAGCAGTACTTC. It is translated as CASIRSGLAGREQYF.

The J gene is TRBJ2-7, the V gene TRBV5-1; 7 bases match TRBD1. Losses at the gene ends were 3 bases for V and 3 bases for J; bases not matched to a gene: 6. The germline V gene encodes CDR1 SGHRS and CDR2 YFSETQ. This CDR3 has 14 amino acids. The CDR3 region has the DNA TGCGCCAGCAGCTCCGCAGGGGGTAACTACGAGCAGTACTTC. Translated, it gives CASSSAGGNYEQYF.